The entry that follows covers one T cell receptor beta chain sequence. The CDR3 loop spans 13 amino acids. Looked up from germline, CDR1 is SGDLS and CDR2 is YYNGEE. V was pared by 0 bases and J by 5 bases, with 8 bases between. The data belong to a study of memory CD4+ T cells and cytomegalovirus serostatus. The sort gate was single viable CD3+CD4+CD8-CD45RO+ cells for memory CD4+ T cells. Assay: immunoSEQ multiplex PCR; the TCRdb copy retains only in-frame clones and omits some. Here the sample spans tens of thousands of clones, 70% to 80% being singletons. The rearrangement links TRBV9 to TRBJ2-5; D not certain. Material: memory CD4+ T cells from blood. The source of this sequence is an adult in good health and CMV-seronegative. Here the CDR3 DNA reads TGTGCCAGCAGCGTAGGGATGGCGGAGACCCAGTACTTC. It yields the protein CASSVGMAETQYF.